The rows below give T cell receptor beta chains drawn from one sample of a study of blood T cell repertoires in COVID-19. The data were produced by immunoSEQ multiplex PCR, yet TCRdb's version contains in-frame clones alone and is incomplete. Here the sample spans about 200,000 clones, 80% to 90% being singletons. Sequences were obtained from peripheral blood. These receptors were obtained from a human donor in a cohort sampled during active COVID-19. Both conserved end residues are part of each CDR3. Each record gives: CDR3 protein, CDR3 DNA, CDR3 length, clone size, D gene, V gene, J gene. The D gene is left open where the match is weak. Clone size is shown for a subset of rows, as once, few, many or a class of expanded clone.

CASSPGTGVNEQYF	TGTGCCAGCTCACCCGGGACAGGGGTTAACGAGCAGTACTTC	14	NA	TRBD1	TRBV18	TRBJ2-7
CAWSVRGISNQPQHF	TGTGCCTGGAGTGTAAGGGGTATTAGCAATCAGCCCCAGCATTTT	15	few	NA	TRBV30	TRBJ1-5
CATSDPSTYEQYF	TGTGCCACCAGTGACCCATCCACCTACGAGCAGTACTTC	13	NA	NA	TRBV24-1	TRBJ2-7
CASSLAGQGSSYNSPLHF	TGCGCCAGCAGCTTGGCTGGACAGGGCAGCTCCTATAATTCACCCCTCCACTTT	18	NA	TRBD1	TRBV5-1	TRBJ1-6
CASSLGTAKVYEQYF	TGTGCCAGCAGCTTAGGGACAGCGAAAGTCTACGAGCAGTACTTC	15	NA	NA	TRBV7-7	TRBJ2-7
CASRSSGNTIYF	TGTGCCAGCCGGAGCTCTGGAAACACCATATATTTT	12	NA	NA	TRBV6-5	TRBJ1-3
CASSLVGYSGANVLTF	TGTGCCAGCAGCTTAGTCGGGTATTCTGGGGCCAACGTCCTGACTTTC	16	NA	NA	TRBV7-6	TRBJ2-6
CASSRNREREAFF	TGTGCCAGCAGCCGCAACAGGGAGCGAGAAGCTTTCTTT	13	NA	NA	TRBV5-4	TRBJ1-1
CASSGDRGGYTF	TGTGCCAGCAGTGGGGACAGAGGAGGCTACACCTTC	12	NA	TRBD1	TRBV12-3/TRBV12-4	TRBJ1-2
CASSPSGGNQPQHF	TGTGCCAGTTCTCCATCCGGGGGCAATCAGCCCCAGCATTTT	14	NA	NA	TRBV19	TRBJ1-5
CASSHRQGSGNTIYF	TGTGCCAGCAGCCACCGACAGGGCTCTGGAAACACCATATATTTT	15	NA	TRBD1	TRBV2	TRBJ1-3
CASTKETGSYEQYF	TGTGCCAGCACCAAAGAGACAGGATCCTACGAGCAGTACTTC	14	NA	NA	TRBV25-1	TRBJ2-7
CASSIEPGLNTGELFF	TGTGCCAGTAGTATCGAACCGGGACTAAACACCGGGGAGCTGTTTTTT	16	NA	TRBD2	TRBV19	TRBJ2-2
CASSVEGSSTDTQYF	TGTGCCAGCAGCGTAGAGGGGTCTAGCACAGATACGCAGTATTTT	15	once	NA	TRBV9	TRBJ2-3
CASSDRGYGYTF	TGTGCCAGCAGTGACAGGGGTTATGGCTACACCTTC	12	NA	TRBD1	TRBV3-1/TRBV3-2	TRBJ1-2
CASSDERQLTWELFF	TGCGCCAGCAGTGATGAAAGACAACTTACCTGGGAGCTGTTTTTT	15	NA	NA	TRBV10-2	TRBJ2-2
CASSRDRTGYTF	TGTGCCAGCTCGAGGGACAGGACAGGCTACACCTTC	12	NA	TRBD1	TRBV18	TRBJ1-2
CASSLGYGGSSTDTQYF	TGTGCCAGCAGCTTGGGGTACGGCGGGAGCAGCACAGATACGCAGTATTTT	17	NA	TRBD2	TRBV11-2	TRBJ2-3
CASSIQRTGELFF	TGTGCCAGTAGTATCCAGCGGACCGGGGAGCTGTTTTTT	13	once	NA	TRBV19	TRBJ2-2
CASSTGLAGEPYSYEQYF	TGTGCCAGCAGCACCGGACTAGCGGGAGAGCCCTACTCCTACGAGCAGTACTTC	18	NA	TRBD2	TRBV9	TRBJ2-7
CASSVGNFGYGYTF	TGTGCCAGCAGCGTAGGCAATTTCGGCTATGGCTACACCTTC	14	few	NA	TRBV9	TRBJ1-2
CATWNGGGAIPGELFF	TGTGCCACCTGGAACGGAGGGGGCGCGATCCCCGGGGAGCTGTTTTTT	16	NA	NA	TRBV10-3	TRBJ2-2
CASSLRGHVEAFF	TGTGCCAGCAGTTTAAGGGGGCACGTTGAAGCTTTCTTT	13	NA	TRBD1	TRBV27	TRBJ1-1
CASSSTGARNNEQFF	TGTGCCAGCAGTTCCACAGGAGCTAGAAACAATGAGCAGTTCTTC	15	NA	NA	TRBV28	TRBJ2-1
CASSPRSSGKGNTEAFF	TGTGCCAGCTCACCCCGCTCGTCCGGGAAGGGGAACACTGAAGCTTTCTTT	17	NA	NA	TRBV18	TRBJ1-1
CASSTDRYEQYF	TGCGCCAGCAGCACCGACAGGTACGAGCAGTACTTC	12	NA	NA	TRBV5-1	TRBJ2-7
CASSRLGGSTGELFF	TGTGCCAGCAGCCGACTTGGTGGCTCCACCGGGGAGCTGTTTTTT	15	NA	NA	TRBV7-8	TRBJ2-2
CASSLEPPSGNEKLFF	TGCGCCAGCAGCTTGGAACCCCCCTCGGGGAATGAAAAACTGTTTTTT	16	NA	NA	TRBV5-1	TRBJ1-4
CASSLPDRAQETQYF	TGTGCCAGCAGTTTGCCTGACAGGGCTCAAGAGACCCAGTACTTC	15	NA	TRBD1	TRBV28	TRBJ2-5
CASSLVQGNYGYTF	TGTGCCAGCAGTTTAGTACAGGGCAACTATGGCTACACCTTC	14	NA	NA	TRBV28	TRBJ1-2
CASSGDTPTYEQYF	TGCGCCAGCAGCGGGGACACTCCTACCTACGAGCAGTACTTC	14	NA	NA	TRBV5-1	TRBJ2-7
CASSLYRDSPLHF	TGTGCCAGCAGCTTGTACAGGGATTCACCCCTCCACTTT	13	NA	NA	TRBV11-3	TRBJ1-6
CASSEPGQKLGEQYF	TGCGCCAGCAGTGAGCCGGGACAGAAACTGGGGGAGCAGTACTTC	15	NA	TRBD1	TRBV10-2	TRBJ2-7
CASSHKRTSGPQWGQFF	TGCGCCAGCAGCCACAAACGGACTAGCGGTCCACAATGGGGGCAGTTCTTC	17	once	TRBD2	TRBV4-1	TRBJ2-1
CASSSEGGATEAFF	TGTGCCAGCAGCTCGGAAGGGGGCGCAACTGAAGCTTTCTTT	14	few	TRBD1	TRBV7-9	TRBJ1-1
CSVALDRGYGYTF	TGCAGCGTTGCACTGGACAGGGGCTATGGCTACACCTTC	13	few	TRBD1	TRBV29-1	TRBJ1-2
CASSLVWSSGRAPNEQFF	TGTGCCAGCAGCTTAGTTTGGTCTAGCGGGAGGGCCCCCAATGAGCAGTTCTTC	18	once	TRBD2	TRBV7-9	TRBJ2-1
CASSLGSQFGQYF	TGTGCCAGCAGCTTAGGGTCCCAATTCGGGCAGTACTTC	13	once	NA	TRBV7-2	TRBJ2-7
CASSLSLAAEQFF	TGTGCCAGCAGTTTATCCTTGGCGGCAGAGCAGTTCTTC	13	NA	NA	TRBV27	TRBJ2-1